This TCR beta chain derives from a study of T cells after yellow fever vaccination. For the study at large: The SMART-Seq v4 Ultra Low Input method served to prepare the low-cell-number fractions.

Study results and limitations: From the bulk population, abundant clonotypes could contaminate and appear within FACS-sorted repertoires.

5'RACE template switching generated TCR cDNA, adding a universal primer site and UMIs. A single record per CDR3 protein comes from TCRdb applying MiXCR to the 5' RACE reads. The repertoire holds approximately 510,000 distinct CDR3 sequences, with less than 25% as singletons. Germline values: CDR1 MNHEY, CDR2 SVGEGT. V gave up 0 bases and J gave up 4 bases, with 22 bases separating them. This CDR3 contains 19 residues. Note on this clonotype: Its antigen is still unknown.

The sequence was collected from a man aged 18 to 29 who received the YFV17D yellow fever vaccine. The genes are TRBV6-2 or TRBV6-3 and TRBJ2-1; D is possibly TRBD1 (6 bases). The sample consisted of PBMCs, taken roughly 20 days after the first yellow fever vaccination. This CDR3 reads CASSYSQQGRVRWYNEQFF. CDR3 bases: TGTGCCAGCAGTTACTCGCAACAGGGTAGGGTACGTTGGTACAATGAGCAGTTCTTC.